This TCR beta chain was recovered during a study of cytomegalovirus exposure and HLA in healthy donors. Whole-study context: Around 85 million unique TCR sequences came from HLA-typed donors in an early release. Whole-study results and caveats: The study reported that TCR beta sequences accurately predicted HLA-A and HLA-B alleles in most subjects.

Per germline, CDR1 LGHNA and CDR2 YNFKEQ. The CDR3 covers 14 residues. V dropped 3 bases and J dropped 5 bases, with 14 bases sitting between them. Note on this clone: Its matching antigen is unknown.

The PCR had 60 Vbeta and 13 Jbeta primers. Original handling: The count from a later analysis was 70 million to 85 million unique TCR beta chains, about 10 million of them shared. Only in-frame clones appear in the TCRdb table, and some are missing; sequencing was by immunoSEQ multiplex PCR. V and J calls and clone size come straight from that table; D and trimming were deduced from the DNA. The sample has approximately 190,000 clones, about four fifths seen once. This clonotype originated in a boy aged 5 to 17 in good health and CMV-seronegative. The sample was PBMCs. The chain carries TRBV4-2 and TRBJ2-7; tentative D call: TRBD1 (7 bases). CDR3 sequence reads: CASSQRRGLDEQYF. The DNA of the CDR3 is TGTGCCAGCAGCCAGCGGAGGGGGCTCGACGAGCAGTACTTC.